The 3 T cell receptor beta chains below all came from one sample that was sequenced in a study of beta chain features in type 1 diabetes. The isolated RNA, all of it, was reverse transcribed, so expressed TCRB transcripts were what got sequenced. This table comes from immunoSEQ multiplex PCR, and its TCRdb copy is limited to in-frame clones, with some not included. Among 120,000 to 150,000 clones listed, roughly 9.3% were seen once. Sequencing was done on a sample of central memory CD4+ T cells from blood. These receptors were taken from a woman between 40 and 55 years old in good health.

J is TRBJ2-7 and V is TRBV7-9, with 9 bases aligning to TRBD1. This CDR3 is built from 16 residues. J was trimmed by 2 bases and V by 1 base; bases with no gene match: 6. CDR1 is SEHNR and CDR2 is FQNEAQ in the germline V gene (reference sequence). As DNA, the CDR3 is TGTGCCAGCAGCTTAGATGCCGGGACAGGGACCTACGAGCAGTACTTC. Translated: CASSLDAGTGTYEQYF.

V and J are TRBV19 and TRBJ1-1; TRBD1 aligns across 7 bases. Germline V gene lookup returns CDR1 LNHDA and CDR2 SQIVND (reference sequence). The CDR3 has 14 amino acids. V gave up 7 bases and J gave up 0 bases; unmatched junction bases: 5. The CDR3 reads CASTPGTVNTEAFF. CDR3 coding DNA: TGTGCCAGTACCCCCGGGACAGTGAACACTGAAGCTTTCTTT.

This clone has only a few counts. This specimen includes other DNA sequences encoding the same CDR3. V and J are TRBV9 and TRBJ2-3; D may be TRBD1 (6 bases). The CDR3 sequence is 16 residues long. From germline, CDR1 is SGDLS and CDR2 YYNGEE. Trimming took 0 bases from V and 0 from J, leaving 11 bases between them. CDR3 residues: CASSVGAGDSTDTQYF. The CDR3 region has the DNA TGTGCCAGCAGCGTAGGAGCAGGGGACAGCACAGATACGCAGTATTTT.